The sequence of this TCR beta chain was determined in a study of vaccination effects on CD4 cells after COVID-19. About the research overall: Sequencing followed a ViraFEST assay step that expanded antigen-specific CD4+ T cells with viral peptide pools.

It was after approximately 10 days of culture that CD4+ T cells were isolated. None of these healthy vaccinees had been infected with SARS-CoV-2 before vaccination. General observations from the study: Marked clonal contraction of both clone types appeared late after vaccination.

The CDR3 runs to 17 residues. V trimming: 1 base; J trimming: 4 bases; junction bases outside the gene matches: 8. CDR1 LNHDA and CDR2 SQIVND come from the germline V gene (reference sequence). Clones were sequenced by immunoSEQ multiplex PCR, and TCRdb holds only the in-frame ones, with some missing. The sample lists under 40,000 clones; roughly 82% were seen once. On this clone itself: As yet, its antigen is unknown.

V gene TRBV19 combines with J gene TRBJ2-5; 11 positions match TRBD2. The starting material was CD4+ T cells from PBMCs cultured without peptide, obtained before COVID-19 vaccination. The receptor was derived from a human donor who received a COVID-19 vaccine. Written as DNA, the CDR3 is TGTGCCAGTAGTATAGTCGGTAGCGGGGGGGCCCGAGAGACCCAGTACTTC. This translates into CASSIVGSGGARETQYF.